This TCR beta chain originates from a study of OX40 agonist ivuxolimab in advanced cancers. Unmatched junction bases numbered 9, after V lost 3 bases and J lost 4 bases. In germline, CDR1 is SGHTA, CDR2 FQGNSA. There are 16 residues in the CDR3. The table came from immunoSEQ multiplex PCR; TCRdb's copy has only in-frame clones and leaves some out. Of 60,000 to 75,000 clones in the sample, roughly 89% are singletons; the top ten hold roughly 27%. It was autoimmune disease history or systemic immunosuppression that excluded patients. The sample consisted of CD4+ or CD8+ T cells sorted from blood, taken in a trial of the OX40 agonist ivuxolimab. This receptor was obtained from an adult with an advanced solid tumor such as melanoma, head and neck, liver or kidney cancer. The V and J genes are TRBV7-2 and TRBJ1-5; 7 bases fit TRBD1. CDR3 in DNA: TGTGCCAGCAGCTTTCATAACCGGGACAGTAATCAGCCCCAGCATTTT. This sequence encodes CASSFHNRDSNQPQHF.